These 26 T cell receptor beta chains were all obtained from the same sample, sequenced in a study of CD8 T cells in Susac syndrome. cDNA came from approximately 0.5 to 1 ug RNA primed by random hexamers. TCRdb re-called the immunoSEQ multiplex PCR reads with MiXCR, one entry per CDR3 protein. The sample has 71,000 or so distinct CDR3 sequences, 93% seen once. The sequencing sample was made of CD4+ T cells from PBMCs. The receptor set was obtained from a human donor with Susac syndrome.

The J gene is TRBJ1-1, the V gene TRBV20-1; 8 bases align to TRBD1. The V gene end was trimmed by 6 bases and the J gene end by 7 bases; junction bases not matched to a gene: 16. The CDR3 totals 15 residues. Looked up from germline, CDR1 is DFQATT and CDR2 is SNEGSKA (reference sequence). CDR3 amino acids: CSADFNRGDFFEAFF. The CDR3 DNA reads as TGCAGTGCGGACTTCAACAGGGGGGACTTTTTTGAAGCTTTCTTT.

V usage is TRBV18 and J usage is TRBJ2-7, with D unresolved. The CDR3 runs to 12 residues. Germline lookup yields CDR1 KGHSH and CDR2 LQKENI. V gave up 2 bases and J gave up 6 bases, with 8 bases separating them. CDR3 residues: CASSPIPGEQYF. The CDR3, as DNA: TGTGCCAGCTCACCAATCCCAGGCGAGCAGTACTTC.

The chain uses TRBV9 and TRBJ1-1; no clear D gene. CDR1 is SGDLS and CDR2 is YYNGEE in the germline V gene. The CDR3 sequence is 15 residues long. V shed 3 bases and J shed 1 base, with 13 bases lying between them. The CDR3 DNA is TGTGCCAGCAGCGAAATAACGGGTGCGAACACTGAAGCTTTCTTT. This sequence encodes CASSEITGANTEAFF.

The chain carries TRBV4-3 and TRBJ1-2, with 8 bases that match TRBD1. J was trimmed by 7 bases and V by 0 bases; bases with no gene match: 7. Germline V CDR1 and CDR2: LGHNA, YSLEER. The CDR3 is 15 amino acids. This CDR3 is CASSQETGARGGYTF. Here the CDR3 DNA reads TGCGCCAGCAGCCAAGAGACAGGGGCGAGAGGTGGCTACACCTTC.

CDR3 loop: CASSSRGRGYEQYF. CDR3 nucleotides: TGTGCCAGCAGCTCAAGGGGGCGAGGCTACGAGCAGTACTTC. This sequence joins TRBV7-2 and TRBJ2-7; TRBD1 aligns across 7 bases. Trimming cost V 4 bases and J 3 bases; bases outside gene matches: 6. The CDR3 loop spans 14 amino acids. Germline CDR1 and CDR2: SGHTA and FQGNSA. Variable domain in full (rest from reference TRBV7-2 and TRBJ2-7): GAGVSQSPSNKVTEKGKDVELRCDPISGHTALYWYRQSLGQGLEFLIYFQGNSAPDKSGLPSDRFSAERTGGSVSTLTIQRTQQEDSAVYLCASSSRGRGYEQYFGPGTRLTVT.

The V call is TRBV28, the J call TRBJ2-7, with 12 bases matching TRBD2. This CDR3 region has 16 residues. V was pared by 0 bases and J by 5 bases, with 5 bases of the junction left unmatched. Germline V gene lookup returns CDR1 MDHEN and CDR2 SYDVKM. The CDR3 nucleotides read TGTGCCAGCAGTTTATGGGCTAGCGGGGGGGCCCACGAGCAGTACTTC. Translated: CASSLWASGGAHEQYF.

The genes are TRBV6-5 and TRBJ2-7; D not certain. Trimming took off 8 bases at V and 3 bases at J, with 8 bases between the two ends. The CDR3 has 11 residues. Germline V gene sequence: CDR1 MNHEY, CDR2 SVGAGI. The CDR3 sequence is CASGESYEQYF. CDR3 nucleotide sequence: TGTGCCAGCGGGGAAAGCTACGAGCAGTACTTC.

The chain employs TRBV25-1 and TRBJ2-5; D is perhaps TRBD2 (5 bases). Germline V gene data show CDR1 as MGHDK and CDR2 as SYGVNS. Trimming shortened V by 7 bases and J by 2 bases, and 14 bases separated the two germline ends. This CDR3 has 14 residues. In DNA form, the CDR3 reads TGTGCCAGCACTCCAGGAGGCCATCAAGAGACCCAGTACTTC. This sequence encodes CASTPGGHQETQYF.

This sequence joins TRBV6-5 and TRBJ1-2; D unclear. The CDR3 runs to 16 residues. Germline CDR1 MNHEY, CDR2 SVGAGI. Trimming took off 5 bases at V and 0 bases at J, with 16 bases between the two ends. Written as DNA, the CDR3 is TGTGCCAGCAGTCTACGCCCAAACGGGGCTAACTATGGCTACACCTTC. This codes for CASSLRPNGANYGYTF.

This clonotype was recorded once. V is TRBV5-4 and J is TRBJ1-1; D not resolved. CDR3 length equals 16 residues. CDR1 is SGHNT, CDR2 YYREEE, per germline (reference sequence). V lost 4 bases to trimming and J lost 5 bases, with 21 bases between them. DNA of the CDR3: TGTGCCAGCAGCCTCCCTGTGACTCCCCGTGGAACTGAAGCTTTCTTT. Protein sequence: CASSLPVTPRGTEAFF. Based on the CDR3 plus reference TRBV5-4 and TRBJ1-1, the full variable domain is ETGVTQSPTHLIKTRGQQVTLRCSSQSGHNTVSWYQQALGQGPQFIFQYYREEENGRGNFPPRFSGLQFPNYSSELNVNALELDDSALYLCASSLPVTPRGTEAFFGQGTRLTVV.

The chain uses TRBV18 and TRBJ2-1; 7 positions agree with TRBD1. CDR1 and CDR2 (germline): KGHSH, LQKENI. V gave up 6 bases and J gave up 4 bases; unmatched junction bases: 9. The CDR3 extends over 15 amino acids. The CDR3 is CASSRSGTEYNEQFF. Here the CDR3 DNA reads TGTGCCAGCTCCCGATCCGGGACAGAATACAATGAGCAGTTCTTC.

This chain uses TRBV5-1 with TRBJ2-5; D uncertain. The ends were cut back, 4 bases at V and 0 bases at J, with 4 bases in the middle. Germline V gene data show CDR1 as SGHRS and CDR2 as YFSETQ. The CDR3 is made up of 12 amino acids. CDR3 DNA sequence: TGCGCCAGCAGCGAAAACCAAGAGACCCAGTACTTC. Its protein product is CASSENQETQYF. The full variable domain, its missing parts supplied by reference TRBV5-1 and TRBJ2-5, is KAGVTQTPRYLIKTRGQQVTLSCSPISGHRSVSWYQQTPGQGLQFLFEYFSETQRNKGNFPGRFSGRQFSNSRSEMNVSTLELGDSALYLCASSENQETQYFGPGTRLLVL.

The CDR3: CASSLEPGLSYEQYF. The CDR3 region has the DNA TGCGCCAGCAGCTTGGAGCCAGGGCTCTCCTACGAGCAGTACTTC. V is TRBV5-1 and J is TRBJ2-7, with TRBD1 as a possible D gene (5 bases). The CDR3 has 15 amino acids. Per germline, CDR1 SGHRS and CDR2 YFSETQ. With 0 bases removed from V and 0 bases from J, the gap between germline ends came to 10 bases.

This chain joins TRBV7-3 and TRBJ2-1; 10 nucleotides match TRBD1. Trimming cost V 1 base and J 5 bases; bases outside gene matches: 2. CDR1 is SGHTA, CDR2 FQGTGA, per germline. CDR3 size: 15 residues. CDR3 in amino acids: CASSLMGQGNNEQFF. CDR3 DNA sequence: TGTGCCAGCAGCTTAATGGGACAGGGGAACAATGAGCAGTTCTTC.

This chain connects TRBV20-1 to TRBJ1-6; D is undetermined. The CDR3 runs 13 residues. Germline V gene sequence: CDR1 DFQATT, CDR2 SNEGSKA (reference sequence). The V end lost 8 bases, the J end lost 0 bases, and 8 bases lay between the germline ends. CDR3 nucleotides: TGCAGTACCCGTAGCTCCTATAATTCACCCCTCCACTTT. Amino acid sequence: CSTRSSYNSPLHF.

Only one count was recorded for this clonotype. This chain uses TRBV18 with TRBJ2-7, with TRBD2 identical over 10 bases. The CDR3 spans 14 residues. The trim removed 6 bases at V and 4 bases at J, leaving 6 bases unmatched. From germline, CDR1 is KGHSH and CDR2 LQKENI. The CDR3 is CASSPGTSVYEQYF. The DNA of the CDR3 is TGTGCCAGCTCCCCTGGGACTAGCGTGTACGAGCAGTACTTC.

This chain joins TRBV6-2 or TRBV6-3 and TRBJ2-7; possible D gene TRBD2, 7 bases. V was shortened by 7 bases and J by 0 bases, with 13 bases between the two germline ends. CDR1 is MNHEY, CDR2 SVGEGT, per germline. The CDR3 runs to 14 residues. The CDR3: CASKGGGTSYEQYF. The CDR3 nucleotides read TGTGCCAGCAAAGGCGGGGGCACCTCCTACGAGCAGTACTTC.

The rearrangement links TRBV7-9 to TRBJ2-5, with D unclear. Per germline, CDR1 SEHNR and CDR2 FQNEAQ (reference sequence). The CDR3 runs 14 residues. Trimming left V 2 bases short and J 1 base short, with 8 bases between. The CDR3 sequence: CASSLFGSQETQYF. The CDR3 DNA reads as TGTGCCAGCAGCTTATTCGGGTCCCAAGAGACCCAGTACTTC.

The rearrangement uses TRBV6-1 and TRBJ1-1; no definite D call. The CDR3 loop spans 13 amino acids. V shed 8 bases and J shed 1 base, with 11 bases lying between them. Germline lookup yields CDR1 MNHNS and CDR2 SASEGT. Here the CDR3 DNA reads TGTGCCAGCGGGAGACGGTCGAACACTGAAGCTTTCTTT. It yields the protein CASGRRSNTEAFF.

The chain combines TRBV28 with TRBJ1-2; D is possibly TRBD1 (6 bases). V was shortened by 3 bases and J by 5 bases, with 19 bases between the two germline ends. Germline lookup yields CDR1 MDHEN and CDR2 SYDVKM. This CDR3 is built from 16 residues. The CDR3 loop reads CASSLQGTSSRYGYTF. The CDR3 DNA reads TGTGCCAGCAGTTTGCAGGGGACCAGCAGCCGGTATGGCTACACCTTC.

V is TRBV4-1 and J is TRBJ1-6; D not resolved. Germline V gene sequence: CDR1 MGHRA, CDR2 YSYEKL. The CDR3 loop spans 16 amino acids. V lost 0 bases and J lost 6, with 12 bases in between. The CDR3 region has the DNA TGCGCCAGCAGCCAAGATCGGCCAGCTTCTAATTCACCCCTCCACTTT. It encodes CASSQDRPASNSPLHF.

This rearrangement joins TRBV12-3 or TRBV12-4 to TRBJ2-2, with 13 bases lining up with TRBD2. With V trimmed by 5 bases and J by 3 bases, 6 bases remained unmatched. The CDR3 totals 17 residues. The CDR3 spells CASSKGLAGSDTGELFF. CDR3 sequence (DNA): TGTGCCAGCAGTAAGGGACTAGCGGGGAGCGACACCGGGGAGCTGTTTTTT.

The chain is built from TRBV14 and TRBJ2-3, with D perhaps assigned TRBD1 or TRBD2 (5 bases each). The V gene lost 4 bases and the J gene lost 8 bases, with 22 bases spanning the gap. Germline CDR1 and CDR2: SGHDN and FVKESK. This CDR3 has 16 amino acids. The chain's CDR3 is CASSRGTAVGLVTQYF. CDR3 sequence (DNA): TGTGCCAGCAGCCGTGGGACCGCGGTGGGTTTAGTTACGCAGTATTTT.

This clonotype appeared once. The chain carries TRBV5-1 and TRBJ2-7, with D unresolved. This CDR3 is 15 amino acids long. CDR1 is SGHRS and CDR2 is YFSETQ in the germline V gene. V shed 0 bases and J shed 3 bases, with 13 bases lying between them. The CDR3 loop reads CASSLDLTVVYEQYF. The CDR3 nucleotides are TGCGCCAGCAGCTTGGATTTGACGGTGGTCTACGAGCAGTACTTC.

Of note for this clonotype: At one end the junction does not follow the germline gene, possibly because of a read error. The rearrangement links TRBV2 to TRBJ1-2; D is ambiguous. The CDR3 contains 15 residues. Germline values: CDR1 SNHLY, CDR2 FYNNEI. CDR3: CASSEEVAGLAGYTF. In DNA, the CDR3 is TGTGCCAGCAGCGAAGAGGTGGCCGGTTTAGCTGGCTACACCTTC.

The chain combines TRBV6-2 or TRBV6-3 with TRBJ1-5; D might be TRBD1 (6 bases). V was trimmed by 6 bases and J by 0 bases, leaving 12 bases between them. The CDR3 consists of 15 residues. The germline V gene has CDR1 MNHEY and CDR2 SVGEGT. The CDR3: CASSRTDHSNQPQHF. As DNA, the CDR3 is TGTGCCAGCAGCCGGACAGATCATAGCAATCAGCCCCAGCATTTT.